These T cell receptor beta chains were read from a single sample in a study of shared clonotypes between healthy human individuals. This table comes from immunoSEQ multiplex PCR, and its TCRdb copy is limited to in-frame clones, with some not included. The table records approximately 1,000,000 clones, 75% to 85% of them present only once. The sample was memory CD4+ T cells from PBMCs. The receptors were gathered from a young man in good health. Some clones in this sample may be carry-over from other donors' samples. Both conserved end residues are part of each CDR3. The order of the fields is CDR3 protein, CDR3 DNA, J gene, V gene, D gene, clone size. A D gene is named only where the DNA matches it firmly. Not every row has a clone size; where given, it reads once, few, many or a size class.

CDR3: CASRRGQPSYEQYF; DNA: TGTGCCAGCAGACGGGGACAGCCATCCTACGAGCAGTACTTC; J: TRBJ2-7; V: TRBV28; D: TRBD1; size: NA
CDR3: CASSLTDRGYGGELFF; DNA: TGTGCCAGCAGCTTAACCGACAGGGGGTATGGCGGGGAGCTGTTTTTT; J: TRBJ2-2; V: TRBV7-8; D: TRBD1; size: NA
CDR3: CASSPFESDGYTF; DNA: TGTGCCAGCTCACCGTTCGAATCCGATGGCTACACCTTC; J: TRBJ1-2; V: TRBV18; D: NA; size: many
CDR3: CASSPGQAGTEAFF; DNA: TGCGCCAGCAGCCCGGGACAGGCCGGCACTGAAGCTTTCTTT; J: TRBJ1-1; V: TRBV5-1; D: TRBD1; size: NA
CDR3: CASSPGRNTEAFF; DNA: TGTGCCAGCAGTCCAGGGAGGAACACTGAAGCTTTCTTT; J: TRBJ1-1; V: TRBV6-5; D: NA; size: few
CDR3: CSVAGQGDQPQHF; DNA: TGCAGCGTCGCTGGACAGGGGGATCAGCCCCAGCATTTT; J: TRBJ1-5; V: TRBV29-1; D: TRBD1; size: NA
CDR3: CASSFGFSYEQYF; DNA: TGTGCCAGCAGCTTTGGGTTCTCCTACGAGCAGTACTTC; J: TRBJ2-7; V: TRBV7-9; D: NA; size: NA
CDR3: CASSVGQKETQYF; DNA: TGTGCCAGCAGCGTCGGGCAAAAAGAGACCCAGTACTTC; J: TRBJ2-5; V: TRBV9; D: NA; size: NA
CDR3: CASRQNNQPQHF; DNA: TGTGCCAGTCGACAGAACAATCAGCCCCAGCATTTT; J: TRBJ1-5; V: TRBV2; D: NA; size: NA
CDR3: CASSFTSVSYEQYF; DNA: TGTGCCAGCAGTTTTACTAGCGTTTCCTACGAGCAGTACTTC; J: TRBJ2-7; V: TRBV27; D: TRBD2; size: NA
CDR3: CASSESSSGSWNEQFF; DNA: TGTGCCAGCAGTGAAAGCTCTAGCGGGAGTTGGAATGAGCAGTTCTTC; J: TRBJ2-1; V: TRBV6-1; D: TRBD2; size: NA
CDR3: CASSNRFYEQYF; DNA: TGTGCCAGCTCCAACAGATTCTACGAGCAGTACTTC; J: TRBJ2-7; V: TRBV7-6; D: NA; size: NA
CDR3: CASGLDPGTFYEQYF; DNA: TGTGCTAGTGGTTTGGACCCCGGGACTTTCTACGAGCAGTACTTC; J: TRBJ2-7; V: TRBV12-5; D: NA; size: NA
CDR3: CASSPLAGGGDTQYF; DNA: TGTGCCAGCTCACCACTAGCGGGAGGAGGAGATACGCAGTATTTT; J: TRBJ2-3; V: TRBV18; D: TRBD2; size: NA
CDR3: CASSPMDGLDTQYF; DNA: TGCGCCAGCAGCCCGATGGACGGACTCGATACGCAGTATTTT; J: TRBJ2-3; V: TRBV5-1; D: NA; size: once
CDR3: CASSLEQGVAGPQYF; DNA: TGTGCCAGCAGCTTAGAACAGGGGGTGGCAGGACCTCAGTACTTC; J: TRBJ2-4; V: TRBV7-2; D: TRBD1; size: NA
CDR3: CASSKTGSNQPQHF; DNA: TGTGCCAGCAGCAAGACGGGGAGCAATCAGCCCCAGCATTTT; J: TRBJ1-5; V: TRBV28; D: NA; size: NA
CDR3: CASSQEGTGVVETQYF; DNA: TGCGCCAGCAGCCAAGAGGGTACGGGAGTAGTTGAGACCCAGTACTTC; J: TRBJ2-5; V: TRBV4-3; D: NA; size: few
CDR3: CASSTTGQGGNEQFF; DNA: TGTGCCAGCAGTACCACGGGACAGGGAGGCAATGAGCAGTTCTTC; J: TRBJ2-1; V: TRBV6-6; D: TRBD1; size: few
CDR3: CASSVTGGASSDTQYF; DNA: TGTGCCAGCAGCGTCACAGGGGGCGCTTCATCAGATACGCAGTATTTT; J: TRBJ2-3; V: TRBV9; D: TRBD1; size: NA
CDR3: CAIRGIQTMNTEAFF; DNA: TGTGCCATCAGGGGGATCCAAACGATGAACACTGAAGCTTTCTTT; J: TRBJ1-1; V: TRBV10-3; D: NA; size: NA
CDR3: CASSVAGTSDYNEQLF; DNA: TGTGCCAGCAGCGTAGCGGGGACTAGCGACTACAATGAGCAGCTCTTC; J: TRBJ2-1; V: TRBV9; D: TRBD2; size: once
CDR3: CASSPGTSGKYNEQFF; DNA: TGCGCCAGCAGCCCCGGGACTAGCGGAAAATACAATGAGCAGTTCTTC; J: TRBJ2-1; V: TRBV4-1; D: TRBD2; size: NA
CDR3: CASSYDTTKYEQYF; DNA: TGTGCCAGCAGTTACGACACGACCAAATACGAGCAGTACTTC; J: TRBJ2-7; V: TRBV6-5; D: NA; size: NA
CDR3: CASAEPGLAQYEQYF; DNA: TGTGCCAGCGCCGAACCGGGACTAGCCCAATACGAGCAGTACTTC; J: TRBJ2-7; V: TRBV19; D: TRBD2; size: NA
CDR3: CASSLYRGLTYNEQFF; DNA: TGTGCCAGCAGTTTATACAGGGGGCTGACCTACAATGAGCAGTTCTTC; J: TRBJ2-1; V: TRBV27; D: TRBD1; size: NA
CDR3: CASSLSRTGHNSPLHF; DNA: TGTGCCAGCAGCTTGAGTAGGACAGGGCATAATTCACCCCTCCACTTT; J: TRBJ1-6; V: TRBV7-3; D: TRBD1; size: NA
CDR3: CASSLVAGWDTQYF; DNA: TGTGCCAGCAGCTTGGTAGCGGGTTGGGATACGCAGTATTTT; J: TRBJ2-3; V: TRBV5-6; D: TRBD2; size: once
CDR3: CASSTGLAGSMGQYF; DNA: TGTGCCAGTAGTACGGGACTAGCGGGGTCCATGGGGCAGTACTTC; J: TRBJ2-7; V: TRBV19; D: TRBD2; size: NA